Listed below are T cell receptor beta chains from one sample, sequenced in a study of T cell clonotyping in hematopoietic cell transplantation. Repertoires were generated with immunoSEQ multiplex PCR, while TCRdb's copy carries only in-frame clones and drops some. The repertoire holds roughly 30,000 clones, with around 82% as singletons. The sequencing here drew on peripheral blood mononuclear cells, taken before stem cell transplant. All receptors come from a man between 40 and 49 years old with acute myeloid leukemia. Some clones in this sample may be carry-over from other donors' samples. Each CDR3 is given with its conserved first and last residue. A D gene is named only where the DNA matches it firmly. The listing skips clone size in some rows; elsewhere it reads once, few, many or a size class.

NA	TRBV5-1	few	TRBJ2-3	CASSLYRGGADTQYF	TGCGCCAGCAGCTTGTACAGGGGAGGGGCAGATACGCAGTATTTT
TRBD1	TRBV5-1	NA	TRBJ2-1	CASSLRRQGPNEQFF	TGCGCCAGCAGCTTGAGGAGACAGGGGCCGAATGAGCAGTTCTTC
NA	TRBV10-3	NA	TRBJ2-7	CAISESGAPYEQYF	TGTGCCATCAGTGAGTCGGGGGCCCCCTACGAGCAGTACTTC
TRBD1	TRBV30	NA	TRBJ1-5	CAWSNPRTGGAGQPQHF	TGTGCCTGGAGTAACCCGCGGACAGGGGGCGCGGGACAGCCCCAGCATTTT
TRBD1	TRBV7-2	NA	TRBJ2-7	CASGLSGQVYEQYF	TGTGCCAGCGGATTATCCGGACAGGTCTACGAGCAGTACTTC
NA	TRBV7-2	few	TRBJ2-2	CASRHWEAGELFF	TGTGCCAGCAGGCACTGGGAGGCCGGGGAGCTGTTTTTT
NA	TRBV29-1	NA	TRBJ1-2	CSVEGVMDYGYTF	TGCAGCGTTGAAGGGGTCATGGACTATGGCTACACCTTC
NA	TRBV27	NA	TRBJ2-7	CASSPRQRTPNYEQYF	TGTGCCAGCAGTCCCAGACAGAGGACGCCTAACTACGAGCAGTACTTC
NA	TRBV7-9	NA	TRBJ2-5	CASSQDRLQYF	TGTGCCAGCAGCCAAGACCGACTCCAGTACTTC
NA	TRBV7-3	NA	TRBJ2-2	CASSLGPGATGELFF	TGTGCCAGCAGCTTAGGCCCAGGGGCCACCGGGGAGCTGTTTTTT
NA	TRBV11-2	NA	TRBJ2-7	CASSLVPGQAYEQYF	TGTGCCAGCAGCTTAGTTCCGGGACAAGCCTACGAGCAGTACTTC
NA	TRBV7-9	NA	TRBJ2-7	CASSSSLPDYEQYF	TGTGCCAGCAGTTCCAGCCTGCCGGATTACGAGCAGTACTTC
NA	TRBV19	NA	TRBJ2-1	CASSIWGNEQFF	TGTGCCAGTAGTATCTGGGGTAATGAGCAGTTCTTC
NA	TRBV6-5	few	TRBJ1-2	CASTSWGASDGYTF	TGTGCCAGCACCTCTTGGGGGGCGAGCGATGGCTACACCTTC
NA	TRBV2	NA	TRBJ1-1	CASSDFNTEAFF	TGTGCCAGCAGTGATTTCAACACTGAAGCTTTCTTT
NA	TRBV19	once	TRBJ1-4	CASSIGSGYEKLFF	TGTGCCAGTAGTATCGGTTCCGGATATGAAAAACTGTTTTTT
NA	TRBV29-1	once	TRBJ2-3	CSVEDREADTQYF	TGCAGCGTTGAAGATCGCGAGGCAGATACGCAGTATTTT
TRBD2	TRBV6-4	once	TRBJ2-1	CASSDLAGVNEQFF	TGTGCCAGCAGTGACCTAGCGGGAGTAAATGAGCAGTTCTTC
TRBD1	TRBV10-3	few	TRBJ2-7	CAISDGDRVGEQYF	TGTGCCATCAGTGATGGGGACAGGGTCGGCGAGCAGTACTTC
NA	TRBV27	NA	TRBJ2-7	CASSARPSYEQYF	TGTGCCAGCAGTGCCCGTCCATCCTACGAGCAGTACTTC
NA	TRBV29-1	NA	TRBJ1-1	CSVGFEDTRVLNTEAFF	TGCAGCGTTGGTTTTGAGGACACCCGAGTGCTGAACACTGAAGCTTTCTTT
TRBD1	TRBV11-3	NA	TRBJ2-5	CASSLATRGLGETQYF	TGTGCCAGCAGCTTAGCTACTAGGGGGCTGGGGGAGACCCAGTACTTC
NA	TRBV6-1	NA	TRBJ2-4	CASREGSKNIQYF	TGTGCCAGCAGAGAGGGCAGCAAAAACATTCAGTACTTC
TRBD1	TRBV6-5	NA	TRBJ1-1	CASSQGTGGLTFF	TGTGCCAGCAGTCAGGGGACAGGGGGCTTGACTTTCTTT
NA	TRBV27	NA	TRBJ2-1	CASSPLTNEQFF	TGTGCCAGCAGTCCCCTTACAAATGAGCAGTTCTTC
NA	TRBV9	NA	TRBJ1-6	CASNSPTGFNSPLHF	TGTGCCAGCAATAGCCCGACGGGCTTTAATTCACCCCTCCACTTT
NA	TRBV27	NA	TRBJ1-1	CASRLTVGTEAFF	TGTGCCAGCAGGCTCACGGTGGGGACTGAAGCTTTCTTT
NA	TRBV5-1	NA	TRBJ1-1	CASSLDGGQGPEAFF	TGCGCCAGCAGCTTGGATGGGGGGCAAGGTCCTGAAGCTTTCTTT
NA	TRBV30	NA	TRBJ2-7	CAFWTPDSPPTYEQYF	TGTGCCTTCTGGACCCCCGACAGTCCTCCCACCTACGAGCAGTACTTC
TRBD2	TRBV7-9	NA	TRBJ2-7	CASSLAGGRGHEQYF	TGTGCCAGCAGCTTAGCGGGCGGGAGGGGACACGAGCAGTACTTC
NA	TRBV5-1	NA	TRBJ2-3	CASSLRGSRTSTDTQYF	TGCGCCAGCAGCCTTAGGGGGAGCCGGACTAGCACAGATACGCAGTATTTT
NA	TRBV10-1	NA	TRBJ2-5	CASSELGKETQYF	TGCGCCAGCAGTGAGTTGGGAAAAGAGACCCAGTACTTC
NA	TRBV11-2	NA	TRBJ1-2	CASSSSGPYGYTF	TGTGCCAGCAGTTCGTCGGGACCCTATGGCTACACCTTC
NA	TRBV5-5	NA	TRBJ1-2	CASSLEEGRYGYTF	TGTGCCAGCAGCTTGGAGGAGGGCCGCTATGGCTACACCTTC
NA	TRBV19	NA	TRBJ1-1	CASSIPGGPNTEAFF	TGTGCCAGTAGTATTCCGGGGGGACCGAACACTGAAGCTTTCTTT
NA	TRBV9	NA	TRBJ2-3	CASSLRLPDTQYF	TGTGCCAGCAGCCTGCGACTACCCGATACGCAGTATTTT
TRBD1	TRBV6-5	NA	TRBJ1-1	CASRKGQFMNTEAFF	TGTGCCAGCAGGAAGGGACAGTTCATGAACACTGAAGCTTTCTTT
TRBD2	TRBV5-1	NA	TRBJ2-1	CASSSDGGSSYNEQFF	TGCGCCAGCAGTTCCGACGGCGGGAGCTCCTACAATGAGCAGTTCTTC
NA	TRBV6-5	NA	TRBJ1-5	CASFVEDHQPQHF	TGTGCCAGCTTTGTAGAAGACCATCAGCCCCAGCATTTT
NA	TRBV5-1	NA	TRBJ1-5	CASSLEPMANQPQHF	TGCGCCAGCAGCTTGGAACCTATGGCCAATCAGCCCCAGCATTTT
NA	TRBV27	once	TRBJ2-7	CASSSPGPSLYEQYF	TGTGCCAGCAGTTCCCCGGGTCCGAGCCTCTACGAGCAGTACTTC
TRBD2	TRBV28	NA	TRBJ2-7	CASSLGREGYEQYF	TGTGCCAGCAGTTTGGGGCGGGAGGGCTACGAGCAGTACTTC
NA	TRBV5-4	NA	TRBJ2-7	CASSLRRGEQYF	TGTGCCAGCAGCTTGAGGCGCGGCGAGCAGTACTTC
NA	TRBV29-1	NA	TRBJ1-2	CSVGTENYGYTF	TGCAGCGTTGGGACGGAGAACTATGGCTACACCTTC
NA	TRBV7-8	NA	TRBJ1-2	CASSLFVGGGYGYTF	TGTGCCAGCAGCTTATTTGTTGGGGGGGGCTATGGCTACACCTTC
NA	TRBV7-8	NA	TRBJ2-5	CASSLRVGQETQYF	TGTGCCAGCAGCTTACGGGTAGGGCAAGAGACCCAGTACTTC
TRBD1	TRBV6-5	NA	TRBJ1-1	CASRDTGGTEAFF	TGTGCCAGCAGGGACACAGGGGGTACTGAAGCTTTCTTT
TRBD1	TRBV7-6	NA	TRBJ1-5	CASSTGEKRQPQHF	TGTGCCAGCAGCACAGGGGAGAAGCGGCAGCCCCAGCATTTT
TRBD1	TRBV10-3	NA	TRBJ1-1	CAIKFRTGGRGTEAFF	TGTGCCATCAAATTTCGTACAGGGGGTAGAGGCACTGAAGCTTTCTTT
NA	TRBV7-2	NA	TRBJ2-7	CASSSRSGVTYEQYF	TGTGCCAGCAGCTCCCGGTCGGGTGTGACCTACGAGCAGTACTTC
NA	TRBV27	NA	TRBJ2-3	CASSLYPPLGISTDTQYF	TGTGCCAGCAGTTTATACCCGCCCCTAGGGATTAGCACAGATACGCAGTATTTT
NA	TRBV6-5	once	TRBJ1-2	CASMEAERGYTF	TGTGCCAGCATGGAGGCGGAGCGGGGCTACACCTTC
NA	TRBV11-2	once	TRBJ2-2	CASSLDYRMNTGELFF	TGTGCCAGCAGCTTAGACTACAGGATGAACACCGGGGAGCTGTTTTTT